What follows are 7 T cell receptor beta chains derived from one specimen sequenced in a study of CD8+ T cells in alopecia areata. Sample treatment: oral pan-JAK inhibitor, 5-10 mg twice daily. In each case, RNA was isolated and then reverse transcribed into cDNA as the sequencing template. Generated by immunoSEQ multiplex PCR, the TCRdb table keeps only in-frame clones and is missing some. This repertoire shows more than 95,000 clones, 61% found once; its top ten account for under 7.5%. The material sequenced was CD4+ T cells sorted from blood, taken at week 4, from a patient treated with tofacitinib. The receptor set was obtained from a human donor with alopecia areata.

The chain uses TRBV9 and TRBJ1-1; 7 bases agree with TRBD1. The V gene's germline CDR1 is SGDLS and CDR2 YYNGEE. J was trimmed by 5 bases and V by 0 bases; bases with no gene match: 7. This CDR3 region has 15 residues. Written as DNA, the CDR3 is TGTGCCAGCAGCGTAGAAGGCAGGGGGTATACTGAAGCTTTCTTT. Amino acids: CASSVEGRGYTEAFF.

This clone occurred a few times. The V gene is TRBV7-2, the J gene TRBJ1-1, with D perhaps matching TRBD1 (5 bases). The CDR3 covers 14 residues. The germline gives CDR1 SGHTA, CDR2 FQGNSA. V was pared by 3 bases and J by 5 bases, with 13 bases between. The CDR3 protein is CASSFSQGITEAFF. Written as DNA, the CDR3 is TGTGCCAGCAGCTTCAGCCAGGGTATTACTGAAGCTTTCTTT.

The chain carries TRBV5-1 and TRBJ2-3; D may be TRBD2 (5 bases). CDR3 length: 13 amino acids. The ends were cut back, 5 bases at V and 3 bases at J, with 10 bases in the middle. CDR1 and CDR2 from the germline V gene are SGHRS and YFSETQ. CDR3 nucleotides: TGCGCCAGCAGAGTCGGGGATACAGATACGCAGTATTTT. Its protein product is CASRVGDTDTQYF. The full variable domain, rest sourced from reference TRBV5-1 and TRBJ2-3, is KAGVTQTPRYLIKTRGQQVTLSCSPISGHRSVSWYQQTPGQGLQFLFEYFSETQRNKGNFPGRFSGRQFSNSRSEMNVSTLELGDSALYLCASRVGDTDTQYFGPGTRLTVL.

In this sample, this clone turned up a few times. The chain joins TRBV5-1 to TRBJ1-2, with TRBD1 matching over 12 bases. The junction had 6 bases not matched to a gene; V was cut back by 5 bases and J by 7 bases. There are 14 residues in the CDR3. Germline V CDR1 and CDR2: SGHRS, YFSETQ. As DNA, the CDR3 is TGCGCCAGCAGGCCCGGGACAGGGGGCTTTGGCTACACCTTC. This gives the protein CASRPGTGGFGYTF. The variable domain in full, completed from reference TRBV5-1 and TRBJ1-2, reads KAGVTQTPRYLIKTRGQQVTLSCSPISGHRSVSWYQQTPGQGLQFLFEYFSETQRNKGNFPGRFSGRQFSNSRSEMNVSTLELGDSALYLCASRPGTGGFGYTFGSGTRLTVV.

The CDR3 protein is CASSQTTDSANYGYTF. CDR3 bases: TGTGCCAGCAGCCAAACCACCGACAGTGCTAACTATGGCTACACCTTC. The chain joins TRBV4-2 to TRBJ1-2, with TRBD1 as a possible D gene (5 bases). Germline-derived CDR1 and CDR2 are LGHNA and YNFKEQ. Between the trimmed V and J ends, which lost 2 bases and 0 bases, there was a span of 13 bases. The CDR3 loop spans 16 amino acids.

The chain joins TRBV6-6 to TRBJ1-1; D is unresolved. In germline, CDR1 is MNHNY, CDR2 SVGAGI (reference sequence). CDR3 length: 12 residues. Between the trimmed V and J ends, which lost 6 bases and 4 bases, there was a span of 9 bases. The CDR3 DNA reads as TGTGCCAGCAGAGCCAGGCCCACTGAAGCTTTCTTT. This sequence encodes CASRARPTEAFF.

The chain recombines TRBV4-2 with TRBJ2-7; 10 bases match TRBD2. Trimming at V came to 4 bases and at J to 7 bases, leaving 13 bases not matched to a gene. The V gene's germline CDR1 is LGHNA and CDR2 YNFKEQ. The CDR3 is made up of 16 amino acids. CDR3: CASSPGLAGDAWEQYF. CDR3 nucleotides: TGTGCCAGCAGCCCCGGGCTAGCGGGGGACGCTTGGGAGCAGTACTTC.